This T cell receptor (beta chain) derives from a study of blood T cell repertoires in COVID-19. Looking at the study overall: Researchers got acute and convalescent COVID-19 samples from the United States, Italy and Spain. T cells, B-cell-depleted T cells, or PBMCs supplied cDNA or gDNA.

Per the original data handling: Researchers report that nucleated cell counts were estimated from reference gene primer amplification. TCRdb keeps only in-frame clones here, not all; method: immunoSEQ multiplex PCR. That table supplies the V and J calls and clone size; D and trimming were determined from the DNA. The sample shows more than 95,000 clones, around nine tenths of them seen only once. The TCR sequence derives from a woman older than 75 in a cohort sampled during active COVID-19. The sequenced sample was peripheral blood.

CDR3 amino acids: CASSQTRLAWYQETQYF. CDR3 DNA: TGTGCCAGCAGCCAAACAAGACTAGCGTGGTACCAAGAGACCCAGTACTTC. The chain couples TRBV5-4 to TRBJ2-5; 8 nucleotides line up with TRBD2. Looked up from germline, CDR1 is SGHNT and CDR2 is YYREEE (reference sequence). The CDR3 covers 17 residues. J was trimmed by 0 bases and V by 4 bases; bases with no gene match: 11.